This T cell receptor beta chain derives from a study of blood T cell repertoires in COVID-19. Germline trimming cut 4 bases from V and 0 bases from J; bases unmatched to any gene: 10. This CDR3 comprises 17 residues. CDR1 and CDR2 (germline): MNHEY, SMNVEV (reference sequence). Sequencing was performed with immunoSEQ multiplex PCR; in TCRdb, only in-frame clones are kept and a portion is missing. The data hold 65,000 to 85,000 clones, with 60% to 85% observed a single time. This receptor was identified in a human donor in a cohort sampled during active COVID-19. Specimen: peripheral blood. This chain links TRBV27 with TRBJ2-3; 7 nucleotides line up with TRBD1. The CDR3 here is CASSSNHRGPSTDTQYF. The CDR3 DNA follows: TGTGCCAGCAGTTCAAACCACAGGGGACCTAGCACAGATACGCAGTATTTT.